The clone carrying this TCR beta chain was seen once. This sample was included in a study of OX40 agonist ivuxolimab in advanced cancers. Using immunoSEQ multiplex PCR, the repertoire was profiled, and TCRdb retains in-frame clones only, with some absent. Among around 140,000 clones, approximately 90% were seen once, and the ten largest hold 0.9% to 1.2%. J was trimmed by 8 bases and V by 5 bases; bases with no gene match: 12. In germline, CDR1 is MNHNY, CDR2 SVGAGI (reference sequence). The CDR3 runs 16 residues. The sequenced sample was CD4+ or CD8+ T cells sorted from blood, obtained in a trial of the OX40 agonist ivuxolimab. This receptor was taken from an adult with an advanced solid tumor such as melanoma, head and neck, liver or kidney cancer. The chain is built from TRBV6-6 and TRBJ2-1; 10 nucleotides match TRBD2. CDR3 in DNA: TGTGCCAGCAGTCCGGGCGCTAGCGGGAGAAATTATGAGCAGTTCTTC. Translated: CASSPGASGRNYEQFF.